The TCR beta chain described here comes from a study of PD-1 blockade in classical Hodgkin lymphoma. With 4 bases clipped from V and 6 bases from J, the junction kept 5 bases outside the gene matches. Germline values: CDR1 LGHNA, CDR2 YSLEER. The CDR3 is 14 amino acids. Details on this clone: Its antigen remains unidentified.

All patients experienced relapse after autologous stem cell transplantation, and brentuximab vedotin exposure was variable. Some clones are missing from TCRdb's copy, which holds only in-frame ones; the method was immunoSEQ multiplex PCR. Of tens of thousands of clones listed, about two thirds were seen once; the top ten hold around 6%. Study outcomes and limitations: Individuals initiating nivolumab under 1 year after ASCT were excluded. Relapsed/refractory patients reportedly had the lowest baseline TCR diversity, below newly diagnosed patients, who were below healthy donors.

The sequence derives from a human donor with classical Hodgkin lymphoma. Sample: peripheral blood mononuclear cells (PBMCs), taken at baseline. This rearrangement joins TRBV4-3 to TRBJ1-4, with TRBD1 identical over 7 bases. Here the CDR3 reads CASSPTGLDEKLFF. The CDR3 DNA is TGCGCCAGCAGCCCGACAGGGTTGGATGAAAAACTGTTTTTT.